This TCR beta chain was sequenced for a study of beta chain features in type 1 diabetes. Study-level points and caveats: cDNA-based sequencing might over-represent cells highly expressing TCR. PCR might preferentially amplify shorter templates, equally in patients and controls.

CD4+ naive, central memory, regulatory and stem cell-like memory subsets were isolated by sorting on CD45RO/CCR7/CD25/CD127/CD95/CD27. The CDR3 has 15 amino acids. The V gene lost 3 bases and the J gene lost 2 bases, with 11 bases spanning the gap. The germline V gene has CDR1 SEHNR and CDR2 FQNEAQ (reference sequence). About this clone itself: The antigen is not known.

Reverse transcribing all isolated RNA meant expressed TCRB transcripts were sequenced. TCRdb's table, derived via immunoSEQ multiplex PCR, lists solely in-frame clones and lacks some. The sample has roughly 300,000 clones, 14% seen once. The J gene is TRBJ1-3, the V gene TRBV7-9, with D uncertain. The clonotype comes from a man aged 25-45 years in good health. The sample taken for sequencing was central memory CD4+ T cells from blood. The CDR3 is CASSFSGGTGNTIYF. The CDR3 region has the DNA TGTGCCAGCAGCTTCTCGGGTGGGACTGGAAACACCATATATTTT.